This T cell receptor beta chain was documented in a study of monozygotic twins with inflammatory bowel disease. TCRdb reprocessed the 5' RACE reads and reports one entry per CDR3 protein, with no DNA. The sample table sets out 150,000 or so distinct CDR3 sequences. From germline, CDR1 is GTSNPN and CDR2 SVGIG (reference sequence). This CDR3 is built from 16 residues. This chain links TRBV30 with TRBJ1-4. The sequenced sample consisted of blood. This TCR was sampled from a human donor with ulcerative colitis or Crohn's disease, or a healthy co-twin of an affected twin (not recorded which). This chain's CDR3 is CAWSVRGRTKFEKLFF.